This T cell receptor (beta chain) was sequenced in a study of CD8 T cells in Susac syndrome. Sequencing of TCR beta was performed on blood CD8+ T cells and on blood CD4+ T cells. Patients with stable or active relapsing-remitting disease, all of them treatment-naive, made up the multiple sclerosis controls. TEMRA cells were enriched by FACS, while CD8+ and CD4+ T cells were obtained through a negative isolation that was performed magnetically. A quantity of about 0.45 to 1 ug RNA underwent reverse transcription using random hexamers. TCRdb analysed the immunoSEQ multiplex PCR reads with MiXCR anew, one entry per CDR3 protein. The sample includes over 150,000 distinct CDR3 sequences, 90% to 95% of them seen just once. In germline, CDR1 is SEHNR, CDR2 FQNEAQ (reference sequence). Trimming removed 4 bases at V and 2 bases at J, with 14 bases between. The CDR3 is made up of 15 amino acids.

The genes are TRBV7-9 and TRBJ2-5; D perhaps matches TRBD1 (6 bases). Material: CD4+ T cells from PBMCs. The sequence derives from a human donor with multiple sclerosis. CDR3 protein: CASSSGTNPQETQYF. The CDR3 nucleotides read TGTGCCAGCAGCTCCGGGACAAACCCTCAAGAGACCCAGTACTTC.